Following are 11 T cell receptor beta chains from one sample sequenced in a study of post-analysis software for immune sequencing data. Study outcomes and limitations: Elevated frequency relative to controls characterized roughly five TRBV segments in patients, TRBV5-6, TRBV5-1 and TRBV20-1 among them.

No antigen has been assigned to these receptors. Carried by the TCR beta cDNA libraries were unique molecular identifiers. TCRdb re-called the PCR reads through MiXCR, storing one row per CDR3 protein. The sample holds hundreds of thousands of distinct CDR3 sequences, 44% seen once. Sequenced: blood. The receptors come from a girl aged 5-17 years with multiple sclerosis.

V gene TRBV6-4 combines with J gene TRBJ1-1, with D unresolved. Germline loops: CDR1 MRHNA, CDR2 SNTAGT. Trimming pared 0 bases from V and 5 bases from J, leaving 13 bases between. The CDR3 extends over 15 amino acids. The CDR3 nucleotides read TGTGCCAGCAGTGACTCTGGCGGACTTAAAACTGAAGCTTTCTTT. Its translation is CASSDSGGLKTEAFF.

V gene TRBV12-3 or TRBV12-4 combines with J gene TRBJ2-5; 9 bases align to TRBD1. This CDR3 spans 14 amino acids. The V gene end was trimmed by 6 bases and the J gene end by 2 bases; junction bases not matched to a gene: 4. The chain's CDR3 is CASSCGQGQETQYF. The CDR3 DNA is TGTGCCAGCAGCTGCGGACAGGGGCAAGAGACCCAGTACTTC.

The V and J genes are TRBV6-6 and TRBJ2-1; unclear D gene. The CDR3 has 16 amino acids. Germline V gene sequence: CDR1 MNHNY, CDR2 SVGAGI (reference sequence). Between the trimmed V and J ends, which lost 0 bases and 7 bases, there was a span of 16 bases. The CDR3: CASSYSEHPKTNEQFF. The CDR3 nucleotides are TGTGCCAGCAGTTACTCGGAACATCCGAAGACAAATGAGCAGTTCTTC.

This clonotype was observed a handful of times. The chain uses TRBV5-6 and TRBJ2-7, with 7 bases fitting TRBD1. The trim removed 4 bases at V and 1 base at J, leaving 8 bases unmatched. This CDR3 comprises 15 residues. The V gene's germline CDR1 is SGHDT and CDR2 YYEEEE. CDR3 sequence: CASSNAGTASYEQYF. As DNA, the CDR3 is TGTGCCAGCAGCAACGCCGGGACAGCATCCTACGAGCAGTACTTC.

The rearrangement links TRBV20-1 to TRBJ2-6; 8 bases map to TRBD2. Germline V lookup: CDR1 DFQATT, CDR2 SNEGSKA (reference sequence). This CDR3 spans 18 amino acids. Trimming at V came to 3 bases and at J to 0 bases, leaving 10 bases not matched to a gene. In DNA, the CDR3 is TGCAGTGCTAGTACGGGACTAGGACAACGCTCTGGGGCCAACGTCCTGACTTTC. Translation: CSASTGLGQRSGANVLTF.

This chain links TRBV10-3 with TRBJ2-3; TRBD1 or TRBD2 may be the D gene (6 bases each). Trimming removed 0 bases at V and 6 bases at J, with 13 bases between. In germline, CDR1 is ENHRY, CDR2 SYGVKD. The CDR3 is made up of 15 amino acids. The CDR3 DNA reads TGTGCCATCAGTGAGTCGACTAGGGGGGCCGATACGCAGTATTTT. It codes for CAISESTRGADTQYF.

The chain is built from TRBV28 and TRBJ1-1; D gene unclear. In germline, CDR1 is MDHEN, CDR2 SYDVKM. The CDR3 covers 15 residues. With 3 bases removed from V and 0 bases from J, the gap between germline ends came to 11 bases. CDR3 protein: CASSFIGRMNTEAFF. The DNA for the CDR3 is TGTGCCAGCAGTTTCATCGGACGGATGAACACTGAAGCTTTCTTT.

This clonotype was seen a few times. CDR3 residues: CASTPGGTTYYNEQFF. The CDR3 bases are TGTGCCAGCACCCCGGGTGGGACTACCTATTACAATGAGCAGTTCTTC. The chain combines TRBV12-3 or TRBV12-4 with TRBJ2-1, with TRBD2 matching 7 bases. V was clipped by 7 bases and J by 4 bases; unmatched bases: 13. The CDR3 is 16 residues long.

Written as DNA, the CDR3 is TGTGCCAGCAGGGACCAGGGGGCCCAAGGCACAGATACGCAGTATTTT. Amino acid sequence: CASRDQGAQGTDTQYF. The V gene is TRBV6-2 or TRBV6-3, the J gene TRBJ2-3; 8 bases align to TRBD1. Germline V gene sequence: CDR1 MNHEY, CDR2 SVGEGT. The CDR3 length is 16 residues. V shed 6 bases, J shed 1 base, and the junction held 9 bases outside the gene matches.

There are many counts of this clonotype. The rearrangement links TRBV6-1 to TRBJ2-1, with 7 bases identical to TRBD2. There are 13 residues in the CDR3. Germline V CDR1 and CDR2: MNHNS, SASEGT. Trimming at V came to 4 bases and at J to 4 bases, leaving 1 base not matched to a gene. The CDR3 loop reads CASSGGLYNEQFF. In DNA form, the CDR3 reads TGTGCCAGCAGTGGGGGACTATACAATGAGCAGTTCTTC.

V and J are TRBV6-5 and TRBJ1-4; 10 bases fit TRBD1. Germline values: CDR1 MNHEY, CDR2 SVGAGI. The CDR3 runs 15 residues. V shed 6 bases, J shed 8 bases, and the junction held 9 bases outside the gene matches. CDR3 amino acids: CASRRQGAQGEKLFF. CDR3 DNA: TGTGCCAGCAGGCGACAGGGGGCGCAAGGGGAAAAACTGTTTTTT.